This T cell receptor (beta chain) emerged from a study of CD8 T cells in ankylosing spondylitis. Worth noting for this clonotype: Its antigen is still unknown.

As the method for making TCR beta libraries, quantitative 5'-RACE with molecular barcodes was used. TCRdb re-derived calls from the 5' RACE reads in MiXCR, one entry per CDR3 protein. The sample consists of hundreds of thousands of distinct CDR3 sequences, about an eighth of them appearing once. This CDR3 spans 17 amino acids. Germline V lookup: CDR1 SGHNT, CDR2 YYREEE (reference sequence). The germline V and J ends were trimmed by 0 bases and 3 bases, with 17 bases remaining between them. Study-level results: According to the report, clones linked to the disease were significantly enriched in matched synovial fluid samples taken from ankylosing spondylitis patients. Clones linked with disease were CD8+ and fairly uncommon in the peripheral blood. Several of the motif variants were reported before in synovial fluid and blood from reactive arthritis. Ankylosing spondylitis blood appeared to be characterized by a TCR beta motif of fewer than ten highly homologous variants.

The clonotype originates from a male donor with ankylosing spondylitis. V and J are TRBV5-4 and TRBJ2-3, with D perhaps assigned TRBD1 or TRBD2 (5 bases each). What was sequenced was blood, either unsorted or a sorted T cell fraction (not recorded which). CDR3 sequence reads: CASSLALELRETDTQYF. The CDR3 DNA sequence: TGTGCCAGCAGCTTGGCCCTTGAGCTCAGGGAGACAGATACGCAGTATTTT.